These 10 T cell receptor beta chains came from one sample sequenced in a study of regulatory T cells in long-lasting Graves disease. Sequencing libraries for TCR beta were prepared with iRepertoire HTBI primers and Arm-PCR of CDR3 regions. TCRdb re-called the multiplex PCR reads with MiXCR, one entry per CDR3 protein. The profile covers 300,000 to 400,000 distinct CDR3 sequences, with 16% appearing a single time and just under 30% taken by the ten largest. The time point was: newly diagnosed GD, antithyroid drugs for less than 3 months. From PBMCs, RNA was extracted and then used to make the TCR library. These records were also assigned to another study, of T cells in Graves' hyperthyroidism and ophthalmopathy.

This specimen was peripheral blood mononuclear cells (PBMCs), taken at new diagnosis, from a patient treated with antithyroid drugs. These receptor sequences come from a man aged 35-49 years with Graves disease.

This clonotype was observed a few times. The chain has TRBV12-3 or TRBV12-4 and TRBJ2-2; no clear D gene. This CDR3 comprises 14 residues. Trimming removed 3 bases at V and 6 bases at J, with 11 bases between. CDR3 sequence reads: CASSFVGISGELFF. The CDR3 bases are TGTGCCAGCAGTTTTGTTGGGATCTCCGGGGAGCTGTTTTTT.

This clonotype was detected many times. The V gene is TRBV7-9, the J gene TRBJ2-7, with 9 bases fitting TRBD1. From germline, CDR1 is SEHNR and CDR2 FQNEAQ (reference sequence). The ends lost 6 bases at V and 1 base at J; junction bases unmatched: 4. CDR3 length equals 14 residues. The CDR3 nucleotides are TGTGCCAGCAGGGCCGGACAGGGGTCCTACGAGCAGTACTTC. This encodes CASRAGQGSYEQYF. Full variable domain (rest looked up from reference TRBV7-9 and TRBJ2-7): DTGVSQNPRHKITKRGQNVTFRCDPISEHNRLYWYRQTLGQGPEFLTYFQNEAQLEKSRLLSDRFSAERPKGSFSTLEIQRTEQGDSAMYLCASRAGQGSYEQYFGPGTRLTVT.

V and J are TRBV6-2 or TRBV6-3 and TRBJ2-7; D is ambiguous. The CDR3 runs 13 residues. The germline CDR1 and CDR2 sequences are MNHEY and SVGEGT. Between the trimmed V and J ends, which lost 0 bases and 13 bases, there was a span of 16 bases. The CDR3 reads CASSYSTIGKSYF. DNA for the CDR3: TGTGCCAGCAGTTACTCGACGATCGGCAAGTCTTACTTC.

Ten or more counts support this clonotype. The rearrangement uses TRBV3-1 and TRBJ1-2; 9 bases map to TRBD1. The CDR3 is 13 residues long. J gave up 7 bases and V 4 bases, and 4 bases lay outside the gene matches. The V gene's germline CDR1 is LGHDT and CDR2 YNNKEL (reference sequence). The CDR3 DNA reads as TGTGCCAGCAGCCTGGGACAGGGAGTTGGCTACACCTTC. This encodes CASSLGQGVGYTF.

This clonotype was recorded many times. As DNA, the CDR3 is TGCGCCAGCAGCTCCCTGCGGGGGGGGAATGAAAAACTGTTTTTT. Translation: CASSSLRGGNEKLFF. This rearrangement joins TRBV5-1 to TRBJ1-4, with D possibly matching TRBD1 (5 bases). The CDR3 contains 15 residues. Germline CDR1 and CDR2: SGHRS and YFSETQ. V lost 3 bases and J lost 5, with 14 bases in between.

The chain has TRBV5-8 and TRBJ1-5; TRBD1 aligns across 8 bases. The CDR3 sequence is 15 residues long. V lost 4 bases and J lost 1; bases outside the gene matches: 4. CDR1 and CDR2 (germline): SGHTS, YDEGEE. The CDR3: CASSPGQESNQPQHF. The CDR3 bases are TGTGCCAGCAGCCCGGGACAGGAGAGCAATCAGCCCCAGCATTTT.

V is TRBV27 and J is TRBJ2-5; 9 bases are a match to TRBD1. This CDR3 is 16 amino acids long. Germline assignment: CDR1 MNHEY and CDR2 SMNVEV (reference sequence). V shed 6 bases, J shed 4 bases, and the junction held 12 bases outside the gene matches. The CDR3 reads CASSRTGVRLRETQYF. Here the CDR3 DNA reads TGTGCCAGCAGCAGGACAGGGGTACGACTGAGAGAGACCCAGTACTTC.

This clonotype showed up many times. J is TRBJ1-2 and V is TRBV7-2; D is undetermined. Germline CDR1 and CDR2: SGHTA and FQGNSA. The CDR3 length is 15 residues. V shed 5 bases and J shed 0 bases, with 13 bases lying between them. CDR3 in DNA: TGTGCCAGCAGCCCCGGACGGGAAGCTAACTATGGCTACACCTTC. Protein product: CASSPGREANYGYTF.

This clonotype was observed at least ten times. V usage is TRBV12-3 or TRBV12-4 and J usage is TRBJ1-4; TRBD1 matches 9 bases. J was trimmed by 11 bases and V by 6 bases; bases with no gene match: 7. The CDR3 sequence is 13 residues long. In DNA, the CDR3 is TGTGCCAGCAGCCCAAGGACAGGGGACAAACTGTTTTTT. Its translation: CASSPRTGDKLFF.

V and J are TRBV19 and TRBJ2-3; 7 bases are shared with TRBD2. The CDR3 is 14 residues long. Trimming cost V 7 bases and J 4 bases; bases outside gene matches: 8. From germline, CDR1 is LNHDA and CDR2 SQIVND (reference sequence). The CDR3 DNA follows: TGTGCCAGTACCATGGGAGGGGTCGCAGATACGCAGTATTTT. Translation gives CASTMGGVADTQYF.